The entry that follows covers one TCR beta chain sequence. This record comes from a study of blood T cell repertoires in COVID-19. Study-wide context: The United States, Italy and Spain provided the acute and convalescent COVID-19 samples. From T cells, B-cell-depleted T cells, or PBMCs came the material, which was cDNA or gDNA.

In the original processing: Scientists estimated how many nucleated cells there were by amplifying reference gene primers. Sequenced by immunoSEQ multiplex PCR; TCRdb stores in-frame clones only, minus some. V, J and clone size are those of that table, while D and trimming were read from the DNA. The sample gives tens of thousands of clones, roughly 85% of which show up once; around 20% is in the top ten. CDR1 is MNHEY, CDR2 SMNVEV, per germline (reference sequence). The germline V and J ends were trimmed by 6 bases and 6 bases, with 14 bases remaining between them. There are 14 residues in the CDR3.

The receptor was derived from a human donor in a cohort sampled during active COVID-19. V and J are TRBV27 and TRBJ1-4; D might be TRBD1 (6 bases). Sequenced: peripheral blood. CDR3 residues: CASRGAGGDEKLFF. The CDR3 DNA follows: TGTGCCAGCAGGGGGGCGGGAGGGGATGAAAAACTGTTTTTT.